One sample yielded the 10 T cell receptor beta chains listed below, sequenced in a study of blood T cell repertoires in COVID-19. Using immunoSEQ multiplex PCR, the repertoire was profiled, and TCRdb retains in-frame clones only, with some absent. This sample has some 130,000 clones, with 88% found just once. The source material was peripheral blood. The origin of the receptors is a man aged 45-65 years with acute or convalescent COVID-19.

This chain joins TRBV6-5 and TRBJ1-1; tentatively, D is TRBD1 (5 bases). Trimming removed 8 bases at V and 6 bases at J, with 19 bases between. The CDR3 loop spans 14 amino acids. Germline V gene data show CDR1 as MNHEY and CDR2 as SVGAGI. CDR3 sequence: CASLLKAGRPEAFF. For the CDR3, the DNA is TGTGCCAGCCTCCTCAAGGCAGGGCGGCCTGAAGCTTTCTTT.

This clone was observed a single time. The chain couples TRBV18 to TRBJ1-2; 7 positions match TRBD1. The ends lost 0 bases at V and 6 bases at J; junction bases unmatched: 13. Germline-derived CDR1 and CDR2 are KGHSH and LQKENI. The CDR3 is 17 amino acids. CDR3 sequence: CASSPPNGFTGADGYTF. The CDR3 DNA reads TGTGCCAGCTCACCACCTAACGGGTTTACAGGGGCTGATGGCTACACCTTC.

This chain uses TRBV7-2 with TRBJ1-2; 8 positions agree with TRBD1. The germline V gene has CDR1 SGHTA and CDR2 FQGNSA. The CDR3 has 17 residues. V trimming: 1 base; J trimming: 8 bases; junction bases outside the gene matches: 15. The CDR3 coding sequence is TGTGCCAGCAGCTTAGATTATTTCGGCGGACAGGGTGAAGGCTACACCTTC. Protein: CASSLDYFGGQGEGYTF.

The chain is built from TRBV30 and TRBJ1-1, with D perhaps TRBD1 (5 bases). Germline values: CDR1 GTSNPN, CDR2 SVGIG (reference sequence). The CDR3 spans 14 residues. The germline V and J ends were trimmed by 5 bases and 0 bases, with 13 bases remaining between them. This CDR3 reads CAWLRGIMNTEAFF. The CDR3 nucleotides read TGTGCCTGGTTACGGGGGATCATGAACACTGAAGCTTTCTTT.

As DNA, the CDR3 is TGTGCCTCCTCTTACAGGGGGGACACTGAAGCTTTCTTT. It translates to CASSYRGDTEAFF. The chain joins TRBV6-5 to TRBJ1-1, with 8 positions matching TRBD1. V trimming: 11 bases; J trimming: 3 bases; junction bases outside the gene matches: 8. The CDR3 consists of 13 residues. CDR1 and CDR2 (germline): MNHEY, SVGAGI.

The chain links TRBV10-2 to TRBJ2-7, with a possible D match to TRBD2 (5 bases). Germline loops: CDR1 WSHSY, CDR2 SAAADI. This CDR3 is 13 amino acids long. V lost 7 bases to trimming and J lost 1 base, with 11 bases between them. CDR3 DNA: TGCGCCAGCAACGAGGGATTTTCCTACGAGCAGTACTTC. As protein: CASNEGFSYEQYF.

The chain uses TRBV19 and TRBJ1-3; the D gene is possibly TRBD1 (5 bases). Trimming shortened V by 5 bases and J by 4 bases, and 12 bases separated the two germline ends. The CDR3 length is 14 residues. The germline V gene encodes CDR1 LNHDA and CDR2 SQIVND (reference sequence). The CDR3 DNA reads as TGTGCCAGTAGTCTTCAGGGACTCGGAAACACCATATATTTT. Translation: CASSLQGLGNTIYF.

This sequence joins TRBV6-1 and TRBJ1-1; 8 bases map to TRBD1. CDR3 length equals 17 residues. From germline, CDR1 is MNHNS and CDR2 SASEGT. V shed 4 bases and J 1 base; nucleotides not matched to a gene: 11. The CDR3 DNA sequence: TGTGCCAGCAGTGGTGGACAGGGAGTCCAAGGGAACACTGAAGCTTTCTTT. This sequence encodes CASSGGQGVQGNTEAFF.

This chain links TRBV3-1 (or the pseudogene TRBV3-2) with TRBJ1-6, with 7 bases lining up with TRBD1. Germline CDR1 reads LGHDT; CDR2 reads YNNKEL (reference sequence). The CDR3 totals 13 residues. J lost 15 bases, V lost 5 bases, and 10 bases had no gene match. The CDR3 DNA is TGTGCCAGCAGCACGGGACAGAGGCAACTCCTCCACTTT. Translation: CASSTGQRQLLHF.

The chain links TRBV5-1 to TRBJ1-1; D is undetermined. The germline CDR1 and CDR2 sequences are SGHRS and YFSETQ. V lost 4 bases to trimming and J lost 2 bases, with 9 bases between them. This CDR3 comprises 13 residues. The CDR3 DNA reads as TGCGCCAGCAGCGGGCATCCTAACACTGAAGCTTTCTTT. Protein product: CASSGHPNTEAFF.